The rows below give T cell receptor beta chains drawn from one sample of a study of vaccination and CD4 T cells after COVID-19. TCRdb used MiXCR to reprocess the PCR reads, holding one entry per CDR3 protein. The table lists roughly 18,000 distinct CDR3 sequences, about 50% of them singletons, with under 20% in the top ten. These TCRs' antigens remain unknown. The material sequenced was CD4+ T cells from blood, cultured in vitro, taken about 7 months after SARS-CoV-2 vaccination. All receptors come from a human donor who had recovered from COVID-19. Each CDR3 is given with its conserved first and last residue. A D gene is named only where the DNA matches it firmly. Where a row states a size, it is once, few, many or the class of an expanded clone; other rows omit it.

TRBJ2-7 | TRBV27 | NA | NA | CASSLARNYEQYF
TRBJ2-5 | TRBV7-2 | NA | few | CASSSEGETQYF
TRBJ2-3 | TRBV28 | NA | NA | CAIRADRVVGDTQYF
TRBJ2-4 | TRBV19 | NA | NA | CASSIGRADIQYF
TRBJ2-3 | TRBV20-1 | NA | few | CSAGAWGDTDTQYF
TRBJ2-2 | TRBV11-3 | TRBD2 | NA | CASSSWGLAEPTNANTGELFF
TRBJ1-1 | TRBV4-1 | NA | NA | CASSQEGPGWGSTEAFF
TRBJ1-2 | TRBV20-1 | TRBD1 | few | CSAREAGTGGAWGYGYTF
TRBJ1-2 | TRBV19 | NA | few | CASREGGATSNYGYTF
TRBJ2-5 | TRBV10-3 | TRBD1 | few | CAISMGQGALETQYF
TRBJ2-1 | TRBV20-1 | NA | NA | CSAQGGALDEQFF
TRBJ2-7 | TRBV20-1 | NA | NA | CSATRGIRSLEQYF
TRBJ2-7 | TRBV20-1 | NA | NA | CSARDVVKAYEQYF
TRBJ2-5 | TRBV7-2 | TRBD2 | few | CASSLVGTSETQYF
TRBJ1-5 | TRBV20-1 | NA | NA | CSAGNNNQPQHF
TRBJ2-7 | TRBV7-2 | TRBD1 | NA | CASTPSGTGVLYEQYF
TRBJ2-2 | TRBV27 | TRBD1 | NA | CASSPQGAYPGELFF
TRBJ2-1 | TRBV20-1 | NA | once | CSTYPSYNEQFF
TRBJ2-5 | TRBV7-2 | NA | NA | CASSSDGARQETQYF
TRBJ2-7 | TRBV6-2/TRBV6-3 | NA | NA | CASAQTSYEQYF
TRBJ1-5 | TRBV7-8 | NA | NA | CASSSIDSNQPQHF
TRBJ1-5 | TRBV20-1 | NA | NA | CSVGSHNQPQHF
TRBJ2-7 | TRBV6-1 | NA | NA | CASRNLQGHSYEQYF
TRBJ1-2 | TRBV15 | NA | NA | CATSRAGFATGGYTF
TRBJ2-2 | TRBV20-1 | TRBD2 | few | CSARPSGRADGELFF
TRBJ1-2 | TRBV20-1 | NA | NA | CSARDHGGGEGYTF
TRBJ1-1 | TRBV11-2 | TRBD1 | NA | CASNRDRYSEAFF
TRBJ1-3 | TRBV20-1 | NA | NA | CSARDVQDLSGNTIYF
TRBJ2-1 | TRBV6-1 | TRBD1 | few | CASRRNRDSYNEQFF
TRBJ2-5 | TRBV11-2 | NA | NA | CASSLVWRETQYF
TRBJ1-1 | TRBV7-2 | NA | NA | CASSSAGKHTEAFF
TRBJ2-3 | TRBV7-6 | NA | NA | CASSLGQTTDTQYF
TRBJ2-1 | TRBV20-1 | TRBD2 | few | CSASGQAGSPRDEQFF
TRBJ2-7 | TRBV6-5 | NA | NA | CASSYLNRDEQYF
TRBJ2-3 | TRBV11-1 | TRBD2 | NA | CASSQLARNTDTQYF
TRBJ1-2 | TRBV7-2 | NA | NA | CASSLLSLTNYGYTF
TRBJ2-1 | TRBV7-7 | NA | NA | CASSSSPGSNEQFF
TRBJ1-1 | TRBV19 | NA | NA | CASVSRKDTEAFF
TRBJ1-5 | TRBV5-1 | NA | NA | CATFKPSNQPQHF
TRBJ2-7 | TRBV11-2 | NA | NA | CASTPSLGYYEQYF
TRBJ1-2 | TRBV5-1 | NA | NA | CASSSGPETISYGYTF
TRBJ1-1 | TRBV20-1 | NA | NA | CSATPWGTEAFF
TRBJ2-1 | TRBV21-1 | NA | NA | CASSLTSGREQFF
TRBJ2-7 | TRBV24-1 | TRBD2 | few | CATRGSDTYEQYF
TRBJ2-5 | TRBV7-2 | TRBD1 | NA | CASSWDRSSQYF
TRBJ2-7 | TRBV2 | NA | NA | CASSRDNSYEQYF